This TCR beta chain was obtained from a study of OX40 agonist ivuxolimab in advanced cancers. Study-level background: Ivuxolimab, an antibody acting as an agonist of OX40 (CD134), was used to treat patients. Partial responses occurred in three patients (one hepatocellular carcinoma, two cutaneous melanoma). General study results and limits: There were, on average, more expanded clones in CD8+ T cells than in CD4+. Some of the nonresponding patients also showed low levels of normalized T-cell clonal expansion.

This clone was detected only once. Its antigen is as yet unknown. Profiled with immunoSEQ multiplex PCR; TCRdb holds only in-frame clones, not every one. The sample holds under 95,000 clones, around 90% seen once. Trimming left V 7 bases short and J 3 bases short, with 16 bases between. The length of the CDR3 is 14 residues. Germline CDR1 SQVTM, CDR2 ANQGSEA. This sequence was found in an adult with an advanced solid tumor such as melanoma, head and neck, liver or kidney cancer. The sample consisted of CD4+ or CD8+ T cells sorted from blood, taken in a trial of the OX40 agonist ivuxolimab. The J gene is TRBJ1-3, the V gene TRBV29-1; the D gene is possibly TRBD1 (5 bases). The CDR3 sequence: CSAIGDSYGNTIYF. In nucleotides, the CDR3 is TGCAGCGCCATCGGAGACAGTTATGGAAACACCATATATTTT.